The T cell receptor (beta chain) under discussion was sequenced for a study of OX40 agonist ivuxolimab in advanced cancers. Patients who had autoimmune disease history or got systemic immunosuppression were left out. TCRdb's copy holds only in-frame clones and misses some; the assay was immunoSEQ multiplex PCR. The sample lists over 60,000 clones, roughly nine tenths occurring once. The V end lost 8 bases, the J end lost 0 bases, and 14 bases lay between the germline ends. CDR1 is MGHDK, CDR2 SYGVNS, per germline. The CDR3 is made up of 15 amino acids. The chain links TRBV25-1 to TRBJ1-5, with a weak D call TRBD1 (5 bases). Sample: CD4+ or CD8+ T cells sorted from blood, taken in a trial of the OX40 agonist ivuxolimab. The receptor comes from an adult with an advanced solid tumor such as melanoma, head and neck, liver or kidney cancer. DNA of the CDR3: TGTGCCAGCTCCCCCCGGGGGTATAGCAATCAGCCCCAGCATTTT. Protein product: CASSPRGYSNQPQHF. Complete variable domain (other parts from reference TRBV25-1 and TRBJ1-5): EADIYQTPRYLVIGTGKKITLECSQTMGHDKMYWYQQDPGMELHLIHYSYGVNSTEKGDLSSESTVSRIRTEHFPLTLESARPSHTSQYLCASSPRGYSNQPQHFGDGTRLSIL.